This T cell receptor beta chain was recorded in a study of blood T cell repertoires in COVID-19. Turning to the study itself: From the United States, Italy and Spain came samples of acute and convalescent COVID-19. Nucleic acid was either cDNA or gDNA, and it came from T cells, B-cell-depleted T cells, or PBMCs.

TCRdb's copy holds only in-frame clones and misses some; the assay was immunoSEQ multiplex PCR. The top ten clones hold less than 20% of a sample with 15,000 to 20,000 clones, around 86% of them seen once. This clone has only a few counts. The CDR3 is 15 residues long. Trimming took 2 bases from V and 2 from J, leaving 11 bases between them. Germline V gene data show CDR1 as LGHDT and CDR2 as YNNKEL (reference sequence). The clonotype comes from a man aged 70-80 years with acute or convalescent COVID-19. This sequence joins TRBV3-1 (or the pseudogene TRBV3-2) and TRBJ2-3, with D tentatively TRBD1 (6 bases). Sequenced: peripheral blood. CDR3: CASSQQQGPTDTQYF. The CDR3 region has the DNA TGTGCCAGCAGCCAACAACAGGGTCCCACAGATACGCAGTATTTT.